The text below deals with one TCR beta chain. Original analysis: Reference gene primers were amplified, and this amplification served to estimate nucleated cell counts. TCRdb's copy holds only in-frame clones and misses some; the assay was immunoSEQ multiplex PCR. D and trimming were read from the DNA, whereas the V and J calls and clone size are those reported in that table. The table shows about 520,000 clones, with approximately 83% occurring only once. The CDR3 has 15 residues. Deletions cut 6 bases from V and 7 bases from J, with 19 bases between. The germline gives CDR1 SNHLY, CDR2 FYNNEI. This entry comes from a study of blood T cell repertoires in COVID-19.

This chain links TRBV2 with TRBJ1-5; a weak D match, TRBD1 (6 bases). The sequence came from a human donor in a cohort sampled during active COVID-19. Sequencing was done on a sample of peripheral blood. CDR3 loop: CASSQGTTSDQPQHF. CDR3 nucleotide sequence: TGTGCCAGCAGCCAGGGGACCACATCCGACCAGCCCCAGCATTTT.